The clone carrying this T cell receptor beta chain appeared once. The source of the sample is a study of technical replicates of blood from a few donors. Assay: immunoSEQ multiplex PCR; the TCRdb copy retains only in-frame clones and omits some. The data show roughly 50,000 clones, 85% to 95% seen once. The V end was cut by 6 bases, the J end by 4 bases, with 12 bases between. CDR1 SNHLY and CDR2 FYNNEI come from the germline V gene. The CDR3 sequence is 13 residues long. The sample consisted of PBMCs. The V and J genes are TRBV2 and TRBJ1-2; the D is unclear. This clonotype was obtained from a human donor in good health. Some clones in this sample may be carry-over from other donors' samples. This CDR3 reads CASRGAGSYGYTF. CDR3 coding DNA: TGTGCCAGCAGGGGAGCGGGGAGCTATGGCTACACCTTC.